This T cell receptor beta chain is drawn from a study of T cells in Graves' hyperthyroidism and ophthalmopathy. This clonotype was seen many times. Its antigen is undetermined. V gave up 0 bases and J gave up 4 bases; unmatched junction bases: 9. This CDR3 is 16 amino acids long. Germline-derived CDR1 and CDR2 are MNHEY and SMNVEV (reference sequence). Study results and limitations: Model predictions of ophthalmopathy came a median roughly 6.4 months before onset.

Researchers defined stable Graves' hyperthyroidism as no ophthalmopathy progression within 18 months. It was uncontrolled infection, other autoimmune disease, pregnancy or lactation that excluded patients. Researchers took RNA transcripts and amplified the TCR beta CDR3 regions from them. Carried out on the TCR CDR3, a first-round RT-PCR used the HTBI primer set. TCRdb reanalysed the multiplex PCR reads using MiXCR and keeps one entry per CDR3 protein. The table includes roughly 740,000 distinct CDR3 sequences, about 16% detected once. The J gene is TRBJ2-7, the V gene TRBV27, with 7 bases aligning to TRBD1. The specimen was blood. This clonotype originated in a man aged 18 to 29 with Graves' hyperthyroidism. The CDR3 here is CASSLSPTGVGYEQYF. For the CDR3, the DNA is TGTGCCAGCAGTTTATCCCCCACAGGGGTGGGGTACGAGCAGTACTTC.